This T cell receptor (beta chain) was retrieved from a study of PD-1 blockade in classical Hodgkin lymphoma. Study conclusions and caveats: It was reported that newly diagnosed patients had less baseline TCR diversity than healthy donors. Differences between repertoires have undefined causes, possibly disease activity or prior therapy.

A remark on this clone: What it binds is unknown.

Described time point: newly diagnosed, previously untreated cHL patient sample. Untreated, newly diagnosed classical Hodgkin lymphoma PBMCs were used for comparison. The CDR3 is 19 residues long. The germline V gene has CDR1 MGHRA and CDR2 YSYEKL. V was clipped by 3 bases and J by 3 bases; unmatched bases: 16. Here immunoSEQ multiplex PCR was the method, and the copy in TCRdb shows in-frame clones only, minus some. This table has over 15,000 clones, 87% appearing once. The sample taken for sequencing was peripheral blood mononuclear cells (PBMCs). The chain is built from TRBV4-1 and TRBJ2-3; 9 positions agree with TRBD1. The TCR comes from a human donor with classical Hodgkin lymphoma. CDR3 sequence (DNA): TGCGCCAGCAGCCATGCTGTACAGGGGGCAGGCCCTGATACAGATACGCAGTATTTT. It yields the protein CASSHAVQGAGPDTDTQYF.